This T cell receptor beta chain was recovered during a study of molecular identifiers for immune sequencing clone quantification. Study results and limitations: Identical TCR molecules sharing a barcode could underestimate highly expanded clone sizes. Naive cells had under 1% of molecules in clones above 20 RNA copies, effectors over 99%.

In germline, CDR1 is MNHEY, CDR2 SVGEGT. With 6 bases clipped from V and 6 bases from J, the junction kept 8 bases outside the gene matches. The CDR3 has 15 amino acids. Naive CD8 T cells underwent sorting with the CD8+CD4-CCR7+CD45RA+ definition. Points on this clonotype: Its antigen is unidentified.

Bulk TCR libraries used previously described methods and listed TCR primers. TCRdb fed the PCR reads into MiXCR, producing one record per CDR3 protein. The repertoire holds some 100,000 distinct CDR3 sequences, about 20% seen once, with about 0.85% in the top ten. Specimen: naive CD8+ T cells from blood, with Jurkat cell RNA spiked in. Subset here: FACS-sorted CD8+CD4-CCR7+CD45RA+ naive T cells. The sequence came from a human donor in good health. Some libraries in this study had Jurkat cell RNA spiked in. The rearrangement links TRBV6-2 or TRBV6-3 to TRBJ1-1; 12 bases line up with TRBD1. CDR3 loop: CASSRDRGPYAEAFF. The CDR3 region has the DNA TGTGCCAGCAGCCGGGACAGGGGGCCTTACGCTGAAGCTTTCTTT.